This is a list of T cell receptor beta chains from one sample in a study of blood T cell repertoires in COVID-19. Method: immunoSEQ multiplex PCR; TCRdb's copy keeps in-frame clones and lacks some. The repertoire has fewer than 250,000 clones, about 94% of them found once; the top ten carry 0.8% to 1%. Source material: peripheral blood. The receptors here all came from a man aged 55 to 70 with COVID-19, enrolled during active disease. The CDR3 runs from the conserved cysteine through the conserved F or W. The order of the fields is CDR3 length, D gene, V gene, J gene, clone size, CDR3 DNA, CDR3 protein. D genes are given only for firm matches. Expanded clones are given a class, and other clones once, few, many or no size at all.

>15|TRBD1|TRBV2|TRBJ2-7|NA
TGTGCCAGCAGTGAAGGGATAGGGGGCGCCTACGAGCAGTACTTC
CASSEGIGGAYEQYF
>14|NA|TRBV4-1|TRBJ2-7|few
TGCGCCAGCAGCCAAGATGAAGTAGCGCGAGAGCAGTACTTC
CASSQDEVAREQYF
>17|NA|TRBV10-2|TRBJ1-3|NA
TGCGCCAGCAGTGCCCGGTCGGGGTTGAACTCTGGAAACACCATATATTTT
CASSARSGLNSGNTIYF
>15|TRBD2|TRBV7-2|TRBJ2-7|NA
TGTGCCAGCAGCTTAGAATCTAGCGGCGCGGGCGAGCAGTACTTC
CASSLESSGAGEQYF
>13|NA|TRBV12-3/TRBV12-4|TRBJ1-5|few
TGTGCCAGCAGTTGGGACTCCAAGCGGGCCCAGCATTTT
CASSWDSKRAQHF
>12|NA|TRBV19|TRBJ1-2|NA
TGTGCCAGTAAGAGACAGGACTATGGCTACACCTTC
CASKRQDYGYTF
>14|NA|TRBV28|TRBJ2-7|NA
TGTGCCAGCAGTGGGGCTGACCTCTCCTACGAGCAGTACTTC
CASSGADLSYEQYF
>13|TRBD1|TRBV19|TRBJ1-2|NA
TGTGCCAGTAGCCAGACAGGGAGCTATGGCTACACCTTC
CASSQTGSYGYTF
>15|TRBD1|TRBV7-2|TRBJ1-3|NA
TGTGCCAGCAGCCTGGACAGGCCCTCTGGAAACACCATATATTTT
CASSLDRPSGNTIYF
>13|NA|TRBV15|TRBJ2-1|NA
TGTGCCACCAGCAGGGCTGGGCTGGGTGAGCAGTTCTTC
CATSRAGLGEQFF
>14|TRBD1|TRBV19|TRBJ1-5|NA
TGTGCCAGTAGTATTACGACAGGGAATCAGCCCCAGCATTTT
CASSITTGNQPQHF
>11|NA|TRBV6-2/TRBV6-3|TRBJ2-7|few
TGTGCCAGCAGTTCTCCAAGCAAGCAGTACTTC
CASSSPSKQYF
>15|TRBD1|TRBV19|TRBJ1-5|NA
TGTGCCAGTAGACTCAGGGGGCAGGGGTGGCAGCCCCAGCATTTT
CASRLRGQGWQPQHF
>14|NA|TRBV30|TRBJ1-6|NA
TGTGCCTGGACGCCCGGTTCCTATAATTCACCCCTCCACTTT
CAWTPGSYNSPLHF
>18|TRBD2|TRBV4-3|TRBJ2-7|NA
TGCGCCAGCAGCCAAGATGTGGAACTAGCGGGAGGGCCTTACGAGCAGTACTTC
CASSQDVELAGGPYEQYF
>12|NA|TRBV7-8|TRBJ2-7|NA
TGTGCCAGCAGCACTGGGACAAACGAGCAGTACTTC
CASSTGTNEQYF
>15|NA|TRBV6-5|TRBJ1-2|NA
TGTGCCAGCAGTTATCGATACAGGGCTAACTATGGCTACACCTTC
CASSYRYRANYGYTF
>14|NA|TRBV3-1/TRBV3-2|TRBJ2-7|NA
TGTGCCAGCAGCCAAGGAGTAGCGAGCTACGAGCAGTACTTC
CASSQGVASYEQYF
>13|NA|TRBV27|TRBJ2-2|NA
TGTGCCAGCAGGCCTACTAACACCGGGGAGCTGTTTTTT
CASRPTNTGELFF
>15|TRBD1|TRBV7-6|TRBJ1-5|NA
TGTGCCAGCAGCCCCCAACTGACAGGGACAGGGCCCCAGCATTTT
CASSPQLTGTGPQHF
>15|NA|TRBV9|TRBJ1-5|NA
TGTGCCAGCAGCGTAGATGCAGGGGTAAATCAGCCCCAGCATTTT
CASSVDAGVNQPQHF
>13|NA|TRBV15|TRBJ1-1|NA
TGTGCCACCAGCATAATGGAGCGGGGTGAAGCTTTCTTT
CATSIMERGEAFF
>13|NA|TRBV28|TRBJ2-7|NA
TGTGCCAGCAGTTTATCCAACTCCTACGAGCAGTACTTC
CASSLSNSYEQYF
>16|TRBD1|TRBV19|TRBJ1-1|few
TGTGCCAGTATTTGGACAGGGGCCGCTTTAGGCACTGAAGCTTTCTTT
CASIWTGAALGTEAFF
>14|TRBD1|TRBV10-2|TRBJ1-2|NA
TGCGCCAGCAGTGAGTCCGGCCAGGGGGACGGCTACACCTTC
CASSESGQGDGYTF
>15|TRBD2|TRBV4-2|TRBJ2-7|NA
TGTGCCAGCAGCCAAGACAGCCTAGCGGGAGTGGTTATACTCTTC
CASSQDSLAGVVILF
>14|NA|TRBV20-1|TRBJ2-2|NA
TGCAGTGCTAGTGGAAAAGCCTACACCGGGGAGCTGTTTTTT
CSASGKAYTGELFF